This TCR beta chain was documented in a study of T cell responses to AZD1222 COVID-19 vaccine. Findings and caveats of the study: Spike-specific TCR depth and breadth grew after two AZD1222 doses. At study baseline, merely five or six AZD1222 recipients were seropositive. Donors in the cohort were predominantly white British and more often female, and clonal diversity was possibly underestimated. Close to half of spike-specific TCRs reportedly recognize unmutated variant regions.

V was shortened by 0 bases and J by 8 bases, with 11 bases between the two germline ends. The germline V gene has CDR1 LNHNV and CDR2 YYDKDF (reference sequence). CDR3 length: 15 residues. On this clone: The antigen remains unidentified.

Sequencing was performed with immunoSEQ multiplex PCR; in TCRdb, only in-frame clones are kept and a portion is missing. The sample comprises about 120,000 clones, around 90% of which are singletons, and around 8% rests with the top ten. Sequencing was performed on peripheral blood, taken on day 0 of AZD1222 vaccination. The V call is TRBV15, the J call TRBJ1-6; a possible D gene is TRBD1 (5 bases). The origin of this receptor is an adult in good health. DNA for the CDR3: TGTGCCACCAGCAGAGATCCGGACATGGATTCACCCCTCCACTTT. Translating it yields CATSRDPDMDSPLHF.